The next 30 T cell receptor beta chains were all read from a single sample in a study of response to subunit inactivated influenza vaccine. One entry per CDR3 protein, called by TCRdb with MiXCR from the RT-PCR reads. Seen here are about 540,000 distinct CDR3 sequences, under 30% observed once, and the top ten hold 2.5% to 3%. The same data also went into a second study, on T cells expressing NK-cell markers. From that paper: TCR beta cDNA was made by 5'RACE template switching with UMIs.

This material consisted of CD4+ T cells sorted from PBMCs, taken 11 to 12 days after vaccination. Receptor source: a man aged 45-65 years who received an inactivated influenza vaccine.

The chain has TRBV4-1 and TRBJ1-5; 8 nucleotides agree with TRBD1. Germline V gene sequence: CDR1 MGHRA, CDR2 YSYEKL. V dropped 3 bases and J dropped 4; count of bases not matched to a gene: 8. The CDR3 covers 16 residues. CDR3 amino acids: CASSQVFGQGNQPQHF. CDR3 nucleotide sequence: TGCGCCAGCAGCCAGGTGTTCGGACAGGGAAATCAGCCCCAGCATTTT.

V is TRBV5-1 and J is TRBJ2-1, with TRBD2 matching over 8 bases. The CDR3 runs to 16 residues. Looked up from germline, CDR1 is SGHRS and CDR2 is YFSETQ. Trimming cost V 4 bases and J 12 bases; bases outside gene matches: 18. The CDR3 sequence: CASSAAGLAGIMGQFF. CDR3 DNA: TGCGCCAGCAGCGCGGCTGGGCTAGCGGGCATAATGGGGCAGTTCTTC.

This clonotype was picked up a small number of times. The chain combines TRBV15 with TRBJ2-7, with D possibly being TRBD1 (5 bases). Per the germline V gene, CDR1 is LNHNV and CDR2 is YYDKDF (reference sequence). This CDR3 is built from 15 residues. Deletions cut 0 bases from V and 2 bases from J, with 11 bases between. The CDR3 DNA is TGTGCCACCAGCAGAGATGGGGCACGGACCTACGAGCAGTACTTC. Its translation: CATSRDGARTYEQYF.

This clonotype was counted a few times. The rearrangement links TRBV6-1 to TRBJ2-7, with TRBD2 identical over 9 bases. Germline CDR1 is MNHNS and CDR2 is SASEGT. This CDR3 contains 14 residues. Unmatched junction bases numbered 7, after V lost 8 bases and J lost 2 bases. The chain's CDR3 is CASAWGGGAYEQYF. CDR3 sequence (DNA): TGTGCCAGCGCTTGGGGCGGGGGGGCCTACGAGCAGTACTTC.

The chain has TRBV6-2 or TRBV6-3 and TRBJ2-7; D unclear. Germline CDR1 reads MNHEY; CDR2 reads SVGEGT. The CDR3 is 16 amino acids. V gave up 4 bases and J gave up 2 bases, with 18 bases separating them. This CDR3 reads CASSSDRAGRPYEQYF. The CDR3 DNA sequence: TGTGCCAGCAGTTCCGATCGGGCTGGAAGACCCTACGAGCAGTACTTC.

The chain recombines TRBV5-1 with TRBJ2-5; weak D call: TRBD2 (6 bases). Germline CDR1 is SGHRS and CDR2 is YFSETQ. The V end lost 0 bases, the J end lost 1 base, and 16 bases lay between the germline ends. The CDR3 contains 17 residues. The CDR3 loop is CASSLGQRVALQETQYF. In nucleotides, the CDR3 is TGCGCCAGCAGCTTGGGACAGCGGGTAGCGCTCCAAGAGACCCAGTACTTC.

V is TRBV6-4 and J is TRBJ1-5; 11 bases align to TRBD1. CDR1 and CDR2 (germline): MRHNA, SNTAGT. After removal of 11 bases from V and 5 bases from J, the junction contained 8 bases not matched to a gene. This CDR3 contains 14 residues. DNA of the CDR3: TGTGCCCTCCGGACAGGGGGCCTCGATCAGCCCCAGCATTTT. It translates to CALRTGGLDQPQHF.

This clonotype was picked up many times. The chain combines TRBV5-1 with TRBJ2-3; 10 bases map to TRBD2. The CDR3 spans 15 residues. V was clipped by 0 bases and J by 3 bases; unmatched bases: 1. Germline V lookup: CDR1 SGHRS, CDR2 YFSETQ. In DNA, the CDR3 is TGCGCCAGCAGCTTGGAACTAGCGGGGACAGATACGCAGTATTTT. Amino acid sequence: CASSLELAGTDTQYF.

The chain combines TRBV5-1 with TRBJ1-3; D is ambiguous. The germline V and J ends were trimmed by 0 bases and 7 bases, with 2 bases remaining between them. This CDR3 contains 11 residues. Germline-derived CDR1 and CDR2 are SGHRS and YFSETQ. For the CDR3, the DNA is TGCGCCAGCAGCTTGGATAACACCATATATTTT. Translating gives CASSLDNTIYF. The entire variable domain, with the rest obtained from reference TRBV5-1 and TRBJ1-3, is as follows: KAGVTQTPRYLIKTRGQQVTLSCSPISGHRSVSWYQQTPGQGLQFLFEYFSETQRNKGNFPGRFSGRQFSNSRSEMNVSTLELGDSALYLCASSLDNTIYFGEGSWLTVV.

The chain links TRBV20-1 to TRBJ1-2, with D possibly matching TRBD1 (5 bases). Trimming took off 3 bases at V and 4 bases at J, with 15 bases between the two ends. CDR1 and CDR2 from the germline V gene are DFQATT and SNEGSKA (reference sequence). This CDR3 spans 14 amino acids. The CDR3 loop is CSASSPGSPYGYTF. The CDR3 DNA is TGCAGTGCTAGTTCCCCAGGGTCCCCCTATGGCTACACCTTC.

This clonotype appeared a few times. The CDR3 nucleotides read TGCGCCAGCCGCCTTCGGGACGCGGGCGATACGCAGTATTTT. It codes for CASRLRDAGDTQYF. The chain has TRBV5-1 and TRBJ2-3, with D perhaps matching TRBD1 or TRBD2 (5 bases each). The CDR3 contains 14 residues. V was trimmed by 7 bases and J by 6 bases, leaving 18 bases between them. Germline V lookup: CDR1 SGHRS, CDR2 YFSETQ.

This chain joins TRBV6-2 or TRBV6-3 and TRBJ2-7; weak D call: TRBD1 (6 bases). Trimming removed 6 bases from V and 12 bases from J, with 21 bases in between. CDR3 size: 13 residues. Germline-derived CDR1 and CDR2 are MNHEY and SVGEGT. The CDR3 reads CASSGQTAEVRYF. The CDR3 DNA reads as TGTGCCAGCAGCGGACAGACCGCGGAGGTGCGGTACTTC.

This clonotype was detected only a few times. The chain uses TRBV5-5 and TRBJ2-7, with TRBD1 matching over 7 bases. Germline-derived CDR1 and CDR2 are SGHKS and YYEKEE (reference sequence). The CDR3 has 15 residues. Unmatched junction bases numbered 5, after V lost 2 bases and J lost 0 bases. CDR3 in amino acids: CASSFGQVRSYEQYF. CDR3 nucleotides: TGTGCCAGCAGCTTCGGACAGGTTCGCTCCTACGAGCAGTACTTC.

The gene calls are TRBV5-6 and TRBJ1-1, with TRBD1 matching 7 bases. CDR1 and CDR2 from the germline V gene are SGHDT and YYEEEE. This CDR3 has 15 residues. With 4 bases clipped from V and 0 bases from J, the junction kept 6 bases outside the gene matches. The CDR3 DNA sequence: TGTGCCAGCAGCCCTACCGACAGGGTGAACACTGAAGCTTTCTTT. Translating gives CASSPTDRVNTEAFF. Full variable domain (missing parts from reference TRBV5-6 and TRBJ1-1): DAGVTQSPTHLIKTRGQQVTLRCSPKSGHDTVSWYQQALGQGPQFIFQYYEEEERQRGNFPDRFSGHQFPNYSSELNVNALLLGDSALYLCASSPTDRVNTEAFFGQGTRLTVV.

This clonotype came up a few times. The chain has TRBV6-5 and TRBJ1-1; the D gene is possibly TRBD1 (5 bases). The CDR3 is 14 amino acids. Trimming shortened V by 2 bases and J by 5 bases, and 12 bases separated the two germline ends. The germline V gene has CDR1 MNHEY and CDR2 SVGAGI. This CDR3 is CASSYGQGSTEAFF. The CDR3 coding sequence is TGTGCCAGCAGTTACGGGCAGGGCAGTACTGAAGCTTTCTTT.

Points on this clonotype: The junction departs from germline at one end; a sequencing error may be responsible. The rearrangement uses TRBV5-1 and TRBJ2-1; D is perhaps TRBD1 (6 bases). CDR3 length: 14 amino acids. The germline CDR1 and CDR2 sequences are SGHRS and YFSETQ. CDR3 DNA: TGCGCCACCAGCCTCCAGGGGAGCTGGGATGAGCAGTTCTTC. The encoded protein is CATSLQGSWDEQFF. The whole variable domain, filled in from reference TRBV5-1 and TRBJ2-1, reads KAGVTQTPRYLIKTRGQQVTLSCSPISGHRSVSWYQQTPGQGLQFLFEYFSETQRNKGNFPGRFSGRQFSNSRSEMNVSTLELGDSALYLCATSLQGSWDEQFFGPGTRLTVL.

This clonotype appeared a few times. The rearrangement uses TRBV6-5 and TRBJ2-7; D might be TRBD1 (6 bases). The ends were cut back, 2 bases at V and 2 bases at J, with 10 bases in the middle. This CDR3 has 14 amino acids. Germline V gene lookup returns CDR1 MNHEY and CDR2 SVGAGI. The CDR3 sequence is CASSYTGQTYEQYF. The DNA for the CDR3 is TGTGCCAGCAGTTACACCGGACAGACCTACGAGCAGTACTTC.

The rearrangement links TRBV5-1 to TRBJ2-1, with TRBD2 identical over 12 bases. This CDR3 has 17 amino acids. After removal of 3 bases from V and 9 bases from J, the junction contained 13 bases not matched to a gene. From germline, CDR1 is SGHRS and CDR2 YFSETQ. The CDR3 region has the DNA TGCGCCAGCAGCTCCACGGCTAGCGGGGGGGCCTGGGGTGAGCAGTTCTTC. The encoded protein is CASSSTASGGAWGEQFF.

The chain employs TRBV7-2 and TRBJ2-3; TRBD2 aligns across 8 bases. The trim removed 8 bases at V and 3 bases at J, leaving 10 bases unmatched. The CDR3 is made up of 15 amino acids. In germline, CDR1 is SGHTA, CDR2 FQGNSA. Written as DNA, the CDR3 is TGTGCCAGCGTCATGGGGGGGACTAGGACAGATACGCAGTATTTT. This gives the protein CASVMGGTRTDTQYF.

This clonotype has a count of ten or more. The V and J genes are TRBV29-1 and TRBJ2-5; 7 nucleotides match TRBD2. Germline CDR1 and CDR2: SQVTM and ANQGSEA. V lost 4 bases to trimming and J lost 4 bases; unmatched junction nucleotides: 9. The CDR3 totals 14 residues. CDR3 in DNA: TGCAGCGTTGGAGCGGGGATTTCGGGAGAGACCCAGTACTTC. Translation gives CSVGAGISGETQYF.

This clonotype was counted between two and nine times. J is TRBJ1-4 and V is TRBV9; no definite D call. Between the trimmed V and J ends, which lost 4 bases and 0 bases, there was a span of 10 bases. Germline CDR1 SGDLS, CDR2 YYNGEE. The CDR3 is made up of 15 amino acids. The CDR3 bases are TGTGCCAGCAGCCCCAACAGCGCAACTAATGAAAAACTGTTTTTT. Translation gives CASSPNSATNEKLFF.

The genes are TRBV6-1 and TRBJ2-1; no reliable D call. CDR1 and CDR2 from the germline V gene are MNHNS and SASEGT. V lost 7 bases, J lost 6 bases, and 13 bases lay in between. This CDR3 has 13 residues. The CDR3 bases are TGTGCCAGCAATGTAAACAGCCTCAATGAGCAGTTCTTC. It yields the protein CASNVNSLNEQFF.

This clonotype has a handful of counts. J is TRBJ2-6 and V is TRBV10-3, with a possible D match to TRBD1 (6 bases). The germline gives CDR1 ENHRY, CDR2 SYGVKD. V lost 0 bases, J lost 0 bases, and 12 bases lay in between. This CDR3 spans 18 amino acids. In DNA, the CDR3 is TGTGCCATCAGTGAGTCCGGGACACTCCTCTCTGGGGCCAACGTCCTGACTTTC. This gives the protein CAISESGTLLSGANVLTF.

This clonotype was detected ten times or more. The chain carries TRBV7-2 and TRBJ1-2; 8 bases align to TRBD1. V shed 4 bases, J shed 7 bases, and the junction held 5 bases outside the gene matches. CDR3 length: 13 residues. Germline V gene lookup returns CDR1 SGHTA and CDR2 FQGNSA. CDR3: CASSSGQGGGYTF. The DNA of the CDR3 is TGTGCCAGCAGCTCCGGACAGGGTGGTGGCTACACCTTC.

This clonotype was found a few times. This chain links TRBV5-1 with TRBJ1-2; a possible D gene is TRBD1 (6 bases). CDR1 is SGHRS and CDR2 is YFSETQ in the germline V gene. The CDR3 is made up of 15 amino acids. The V gene lost 4 bases and the J gene lost 2 bases, with 15 bases spanning the gap. The CDR3 sequence: CASSRDTGTNYGYTF. CDR3 in DNA: TGCGCCAGCAGCCGGGACACCGGCACCAACTATGGCTACACCTTC. The full variable domain, its missing parts supplied by reference TRBV5-1 and TRBJ1-2, is KAGVTQTPRYLIKTRGQQVTLSCSPISGHRSVSWYQQTPGQGLQFLFEYFSETQRNKGNFPGRFSGRQFSNSRSEMNVSTLELGDSALYLCASSRDTGTNYGYTFGSGTRLTVV.

This clonotype turned up a few times. V gene TRBV10-3 combines with J gene TRBJ2-1; TRBD2 agrees at 9 bases. The CDR3 contains 16 residues. Germline CDR1 is ENHRY and CDR2 is SYGVKD. V dropped 4 bases and J dropped 7; count of bases not matched to a gene: 11. This CDR3 is CAISARASGIGNEQFF. In nucleotides, the CDR3 is TGTGCCATCAGTGCCCGAGCTAGCGGGATTGGGAATGAGCAGTTCTTC.

This clonotype was counted only a few times. The V gene is TRBV12-3 or TRBV12-4, the J gene TRBJ1-6; 8 bases agree with TRBD1. This CDR3 spans 13 amino acids. Losses at the gene ends were 5 bases for V and 10 bases for J; bases not matched to a gene: 4. Written as DNA, the CDR3 is TGTGCCAGCAGTAGACAGGGGCGCTCACCCCTCCACTTT. Residues: CASSRQGRSPLHF.

This clonotype has only a few counts. The chain recombines TRBV6-5 with TRBJ2-3; TRBD1 aligns across 8 bases. Germline CDR1 MNHEY, CDR2 SVGAGI. The CDR3 totals 15 residues. J gave up 5 bases and V 2 bases, and 6 bases lay outside the gene matches. In nucleotides, the CDR3 is TGTGCCAGCAGTTACATGTCAGGGGGCGGAGATACGCAGTATTTT. It codes for CASSYMSGGGDTQYF.

This clonotype came up many times. The chain recombines TRBV7-2 with TRBJ2-5, with D unresolved. The CDR3 covers 11 residues. Trimming pared 6 bases from V and 2 bases from J, leaving 4 bases between. In germline, CDR1 is SGHTA, CDR2 FQGNSA. The chain's CDR3 is CASREQETQYF. CDR3 in DNA: TGTGCCAGCAGAGAACAAGAGACCCAGTACTTC.

This clonotype was found a few times. The chain links TRBV5-6 to TRBJ1-3, with D unresolved. Germline V gene sequence: CDR1 SGHDT, CDR2 YYEEEE. Trimming cost V 0 bases and J 0 bases, with 7 bases left between them. CDR3 length equals 15 residues. The CDR3 sequence is CASSLALNSGNTIYF. The CDR3 region has the DNA TGTGCCAGCAGCTTGGCCCTTAACTCTGGAAACACCATATATTTT.